This TCR beta chain was captured in a study of blood T cell repertoires in COVID-19. Profiled with immunoSEQ multiplex PCR; TCRdb holds only in-frame clones, not every one. The sample includes under 250,000 clones, more than 70% seen only once; the top ten take 9% to 15%. J gave up 7 bases and V 4 bases, and 8 bases lay outside the gene matches. The CDR3 loop spans 16 amino acids. Germline CDR1 reads MNHEY; CDR2 reads SVGAGI. Sequencing was performed on peripheral blood. This receptor was taken from a man older than 75 with acute or convalescent COVID-19. The chain joins TRBV6-5 to TRBJ1-4; 11 bases line up with TRBD1. CDR3 sequence: CASSSHTGTGGEKLFF. The CDR3 DNA reads TGTGCCAGCAGTTCCCACACCGGGACAGGGGGTGAAAAACTGTTTTTT.